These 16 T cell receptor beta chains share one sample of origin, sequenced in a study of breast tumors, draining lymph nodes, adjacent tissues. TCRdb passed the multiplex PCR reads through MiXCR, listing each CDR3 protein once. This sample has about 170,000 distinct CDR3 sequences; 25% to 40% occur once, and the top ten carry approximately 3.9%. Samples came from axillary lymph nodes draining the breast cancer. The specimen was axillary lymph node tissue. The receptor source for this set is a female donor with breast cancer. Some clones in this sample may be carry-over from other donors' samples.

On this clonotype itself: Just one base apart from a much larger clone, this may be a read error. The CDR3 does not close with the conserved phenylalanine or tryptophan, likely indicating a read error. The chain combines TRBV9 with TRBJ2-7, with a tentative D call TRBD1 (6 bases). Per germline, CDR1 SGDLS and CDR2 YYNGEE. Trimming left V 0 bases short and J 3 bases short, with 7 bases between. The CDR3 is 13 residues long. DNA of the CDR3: TGTGCCAGCAGCGTAGGACAGGACTACGAGCAGTACTCC. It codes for CASSVGQDYEQYS.

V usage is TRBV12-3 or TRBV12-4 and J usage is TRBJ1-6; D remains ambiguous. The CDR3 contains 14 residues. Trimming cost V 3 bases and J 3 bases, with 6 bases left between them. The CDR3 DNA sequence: TGTGCCAGCAGTTTCGAGTTCTATAATTCACCCCTCCACTTT. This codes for CASSFEFYNSPLHF.

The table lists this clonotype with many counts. In DNA form, the CDR3 reads TGTGCCTGGAAGGGTCTGACCTACGAGCAGTACTTC. Protein sequence: CAWKGLTYEQYF. The J gene is TRBJ2-7, the V gene TRBV30; D uncertain. The length of the CDR3 is 12 residues. V was trimmed by 4 bases and J by 2 bases, leaving 9 bases between them. Germline V lookup: CDR1 GTSNPN, CDR2 SVGIG (reference sequence).

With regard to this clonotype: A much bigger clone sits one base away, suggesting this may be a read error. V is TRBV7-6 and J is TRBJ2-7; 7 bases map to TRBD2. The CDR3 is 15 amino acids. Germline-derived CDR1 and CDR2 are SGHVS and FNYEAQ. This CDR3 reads CASSFDSGPTYEQHF. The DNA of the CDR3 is TGTGCCAGCAGCTTTGATAGCGGGCCGACCTACGAGCAGCACTTC.

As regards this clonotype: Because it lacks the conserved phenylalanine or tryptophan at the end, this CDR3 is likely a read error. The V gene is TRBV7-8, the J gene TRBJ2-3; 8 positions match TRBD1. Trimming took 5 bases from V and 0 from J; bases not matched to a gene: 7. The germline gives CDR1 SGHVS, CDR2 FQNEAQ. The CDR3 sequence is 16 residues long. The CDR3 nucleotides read TGTGCCAGCAGCATCTCAGGGGGCCTCAGCACAGATACGCAGTATTCT. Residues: CASSISGGLSTDTQYS.

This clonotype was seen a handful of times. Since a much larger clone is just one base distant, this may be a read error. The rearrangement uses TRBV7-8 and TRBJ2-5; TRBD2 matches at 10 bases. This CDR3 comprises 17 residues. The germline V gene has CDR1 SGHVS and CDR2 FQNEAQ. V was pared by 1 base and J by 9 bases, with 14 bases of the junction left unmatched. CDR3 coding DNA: TGTGCCAGCAGCTTAGGAGGCCCCGGGACTAGCGATGAGCCCCAGTACTTC. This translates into CASSLGGPGTSDEPQYF. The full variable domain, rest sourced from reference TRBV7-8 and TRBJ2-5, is GAGVSQSPRYKVAKRGQDVALRCDPISGHVSLFWYQQALGQGPEFLTYFQNEAQLDKSGLPSDRFFAERPEGSVSTLKIQRTQQEDSAVYLCASSLGGPGTSDEPQYFGPGTRLLVL.

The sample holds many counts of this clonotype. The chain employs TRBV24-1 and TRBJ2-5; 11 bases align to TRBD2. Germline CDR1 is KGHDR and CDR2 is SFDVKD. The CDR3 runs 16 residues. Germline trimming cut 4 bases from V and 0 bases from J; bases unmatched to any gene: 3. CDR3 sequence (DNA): TGTGCCACCAGTGAGGGGGGACTAGCGGACCAAGAGACCCAGTACTTC. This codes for CATSEGGLADQETQYF.

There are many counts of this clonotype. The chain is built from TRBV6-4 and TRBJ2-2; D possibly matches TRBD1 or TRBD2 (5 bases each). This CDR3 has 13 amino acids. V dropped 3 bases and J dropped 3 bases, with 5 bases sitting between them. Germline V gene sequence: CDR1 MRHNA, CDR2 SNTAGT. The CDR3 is CASSEGDTGELFF. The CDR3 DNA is TGTGCCAGCAGTGAGGGGGACACCGGGGAGCTGTTTTTT.

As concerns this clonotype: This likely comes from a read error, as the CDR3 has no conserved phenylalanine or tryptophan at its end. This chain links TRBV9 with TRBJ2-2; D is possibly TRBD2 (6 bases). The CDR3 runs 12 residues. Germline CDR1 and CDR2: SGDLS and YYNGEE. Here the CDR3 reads CASSDNTGGLFS. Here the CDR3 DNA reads TGTGCCAGCAGCGACAACACCGGGGGGCTGTTTTCT.

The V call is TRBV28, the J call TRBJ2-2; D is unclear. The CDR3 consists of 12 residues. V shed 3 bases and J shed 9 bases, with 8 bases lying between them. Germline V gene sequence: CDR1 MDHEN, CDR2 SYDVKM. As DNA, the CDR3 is TGTGCCAGCAGTTTGTTAACCAGGGAGCTGTTTTTT. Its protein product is CASSLLTRELFF. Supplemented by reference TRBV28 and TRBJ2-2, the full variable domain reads DVKVTQSSRYLVKRTGEKVFLECVQDMDHENMFWYRQDPGLGLRLIYFSYDVKMKEKGDIPEGYSVSREKKERFSLILESASTNQTSMYLCASSLLTRELFFGEGSRLTVL.

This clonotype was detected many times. CDR3 amino acids: CSARGWNTPETQYF. The CDR3 DNA sequence: TGCAGTGCTCGAGGATGGAACACTCCCGAGACCCAGTACTTC. V is TRBV20-1 and J is TRBJ2-5; unclear D gene. The ends were cut back, 5 bases at V and 5 bases at J, with 18 bases in the middle. From germline, CDR1 is DFQATT and CDR2 SNEGSKA (reference sequence). This CDR3 has 14 residues.

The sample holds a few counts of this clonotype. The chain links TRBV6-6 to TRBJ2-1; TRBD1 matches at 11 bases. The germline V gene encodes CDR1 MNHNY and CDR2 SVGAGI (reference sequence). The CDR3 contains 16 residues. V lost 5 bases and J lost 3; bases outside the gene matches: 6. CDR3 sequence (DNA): TGTGCCAGCAGTCCGACCGGGACAGGGGGCTACAATGAGCAGTTCTTC. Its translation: CASSPTGTGGYNEQFF.

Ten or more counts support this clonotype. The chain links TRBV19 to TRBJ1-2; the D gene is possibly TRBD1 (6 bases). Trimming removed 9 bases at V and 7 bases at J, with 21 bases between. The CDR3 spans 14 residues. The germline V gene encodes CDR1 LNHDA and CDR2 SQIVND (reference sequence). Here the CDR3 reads CASNTLRGAAGYTF. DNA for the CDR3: TGTGCCAGCAATACTCTCCGGGGGGCGGCTGGCTACACCTTC.

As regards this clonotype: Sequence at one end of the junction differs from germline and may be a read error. The CDR3 region is CASSQGRGYTGELVF. DNA of the CDR3: TGCGCCAGCAGCCAAGGCAGGGGATACACCGGGGAGCTGGTCTTT. This chain uses TRBV4-3 with TRBJ2-2, with a weak D call TRBD1 (6 bases). The germline gives CDR1 LGHNA, CDR2 YSLEER. The CDR3 loop spans 15 amino acids.

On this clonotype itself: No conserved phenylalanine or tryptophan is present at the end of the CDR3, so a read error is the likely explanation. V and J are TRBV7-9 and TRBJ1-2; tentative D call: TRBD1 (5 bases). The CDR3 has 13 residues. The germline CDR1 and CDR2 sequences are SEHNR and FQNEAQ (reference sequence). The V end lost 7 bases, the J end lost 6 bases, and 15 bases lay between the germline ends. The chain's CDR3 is CASTLQQADGYTH. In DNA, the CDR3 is TGTGCCAGCACACTACAACAGGCGGATGGCTACACCCAC.

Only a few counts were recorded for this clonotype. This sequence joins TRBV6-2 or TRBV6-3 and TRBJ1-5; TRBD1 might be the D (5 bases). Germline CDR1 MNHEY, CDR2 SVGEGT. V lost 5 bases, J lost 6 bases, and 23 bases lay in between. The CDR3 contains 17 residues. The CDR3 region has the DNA TGTGCCAGCAGTCACCCCCCCGGGAGGGGAAGGGGTCAGCCCCAGCATTTT. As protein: CASSHPPGRGRGQPQHF.